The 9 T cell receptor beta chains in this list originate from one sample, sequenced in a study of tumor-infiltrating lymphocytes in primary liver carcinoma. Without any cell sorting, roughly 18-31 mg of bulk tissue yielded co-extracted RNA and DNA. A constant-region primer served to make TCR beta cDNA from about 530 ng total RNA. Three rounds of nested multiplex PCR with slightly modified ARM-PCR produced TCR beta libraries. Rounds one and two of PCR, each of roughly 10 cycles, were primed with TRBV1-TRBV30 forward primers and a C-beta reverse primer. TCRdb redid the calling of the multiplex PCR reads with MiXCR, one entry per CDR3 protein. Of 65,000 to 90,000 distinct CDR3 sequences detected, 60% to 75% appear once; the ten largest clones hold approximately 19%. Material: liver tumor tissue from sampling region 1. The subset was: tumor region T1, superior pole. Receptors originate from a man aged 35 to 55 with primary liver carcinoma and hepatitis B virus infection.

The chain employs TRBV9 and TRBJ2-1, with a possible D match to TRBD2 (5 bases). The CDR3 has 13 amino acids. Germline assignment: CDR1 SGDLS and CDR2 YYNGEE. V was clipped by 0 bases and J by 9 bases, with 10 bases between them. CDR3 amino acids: CASSVVSGSEQFF. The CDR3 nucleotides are TGTGCCAGCAGCGTAGTTTCGGGGAGTGAGCAGTTCTTC.

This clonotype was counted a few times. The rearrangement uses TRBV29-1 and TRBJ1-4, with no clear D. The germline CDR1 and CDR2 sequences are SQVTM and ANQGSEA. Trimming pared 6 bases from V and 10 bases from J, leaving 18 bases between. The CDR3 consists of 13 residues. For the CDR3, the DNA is TGCAGCGTCCTGGTCGGCTATAACGGAAAACTGTTTTTT. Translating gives CSVLVGYNGKLFF. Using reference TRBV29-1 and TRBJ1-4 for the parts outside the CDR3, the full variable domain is SAVISQKPSRDICQRGTSLTIQCQVDSQVTMMFWYRQQPGQSLTLIATANQGSEATYESGFVIDKFPISRPNLTFSTLTVSNMSPEDSSIYLCSVLVGYNGKLFFGSGTQLSVL.

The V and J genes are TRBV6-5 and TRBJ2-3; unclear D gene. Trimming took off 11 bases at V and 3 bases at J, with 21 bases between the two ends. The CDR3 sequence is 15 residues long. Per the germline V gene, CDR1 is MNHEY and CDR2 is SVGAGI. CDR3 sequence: CAGNLAGDTTDTQYF. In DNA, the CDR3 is TGTGCCGGCAATCTGGCTGGAGATACTACAGATACGCAGTATTTT.

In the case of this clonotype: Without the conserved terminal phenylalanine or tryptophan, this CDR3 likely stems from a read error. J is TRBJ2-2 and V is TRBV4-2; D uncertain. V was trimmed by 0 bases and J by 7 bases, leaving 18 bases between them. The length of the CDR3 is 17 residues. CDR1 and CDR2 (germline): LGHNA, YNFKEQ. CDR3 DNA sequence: TGTGCCAGCAGCCAAGACGAGGACGAGCAGTCAGTCGGGGAGCTGTTTGTT. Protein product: CASSQDEDEQSVGELFV.

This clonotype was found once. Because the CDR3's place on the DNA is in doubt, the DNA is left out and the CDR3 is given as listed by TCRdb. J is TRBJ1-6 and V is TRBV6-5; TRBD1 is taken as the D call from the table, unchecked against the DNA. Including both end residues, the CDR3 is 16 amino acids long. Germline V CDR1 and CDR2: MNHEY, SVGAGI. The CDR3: CASSWGRGATDSPLQF.

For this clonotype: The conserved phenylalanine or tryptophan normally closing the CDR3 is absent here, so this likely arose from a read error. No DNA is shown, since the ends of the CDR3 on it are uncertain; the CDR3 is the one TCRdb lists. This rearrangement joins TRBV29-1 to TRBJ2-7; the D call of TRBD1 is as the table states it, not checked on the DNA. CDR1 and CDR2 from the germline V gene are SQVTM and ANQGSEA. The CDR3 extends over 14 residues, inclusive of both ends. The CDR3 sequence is CSVQGLQGPDEQCL.

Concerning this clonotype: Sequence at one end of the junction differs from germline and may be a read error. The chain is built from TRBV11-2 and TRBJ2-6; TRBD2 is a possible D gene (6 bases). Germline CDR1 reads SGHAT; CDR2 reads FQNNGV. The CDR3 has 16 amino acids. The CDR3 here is CASSLARGRRANVLAF. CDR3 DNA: TGTGCCAGCAGCTTAGCGCGGGGAAGAAGGGCCAACGTCCTGGCTTTC.

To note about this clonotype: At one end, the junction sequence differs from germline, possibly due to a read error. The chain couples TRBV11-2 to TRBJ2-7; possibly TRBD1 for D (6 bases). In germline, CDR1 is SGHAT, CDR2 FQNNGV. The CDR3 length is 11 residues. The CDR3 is CANSLTGEQYF. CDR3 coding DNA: TGTGCCAACAGCTTGACAGGCGAACAGTACTTC.

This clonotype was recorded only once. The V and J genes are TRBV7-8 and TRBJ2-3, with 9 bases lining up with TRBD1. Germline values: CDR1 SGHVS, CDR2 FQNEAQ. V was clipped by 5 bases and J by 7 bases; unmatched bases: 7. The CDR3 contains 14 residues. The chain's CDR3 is CASSPGTGTNTQYF. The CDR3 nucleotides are TGTGCCAGCAGCCCCGGGACAGGGACAAATACGCAGTATTTT.